This T cell receptor beta chain was retrieved from a study of blood T cells in healthy people across ages (dated by TCRdb to the mid-2010s). Regarding the complete study: In model experiments, template switching captured roughly one uniquely barcoded TCR beta cDNA molecule for every two T cells. Using the same blood draw, the study looked at two additional independent replicas of 1 million unique cDNA reads for two donors, one aged 18 to 30 and the other aged 80 or older. The study measured age-related changes in TCR beta repertoire diversity using deep sequencing normalized with unique cDNA molecular identifiers. To avoid experimental bias, donors of different ages were randomly spread across the sequencing lanes. The donors were divided into four age groups: young (average about 15 years), middle-aged (around 41), aged (62) and long-lived (roughly 82). General conclusions and limits of the study: Since profiling was done on bulk unsorted PBMCs, naive and antigen-experienced compartments could not be conclusively compared. As age increased, observed TCR beta diversity per million T cells dropped in a roughly linear way, and a significant reduction was already evident by age 40. A strong correlation was found between observed TCR beta diversity and the percentage of naive T cells measured by flow cytometry. Donor CMV infection status was unknown, potentially confounding age-related changes in expanded clonotypes. Estimates of total diversity based on one million sequenced T cells were regarded as lower bounds and as underestimates. Compared with the aged group, more naive CD4+ T cells, fewer expanded clones and increased TCR diversity were shown by the long-lived group, suggesting age selection.

Including cysteine and phenylalanine, the CDR3 has 16 amino acids. The DNA shown is the 48-base CDR3, in frame from base 1. Trimming accounts for 7 bases at V and 1 base at J, while the number of junction bases matched to no gene is 12. From the germline V gene (reference sequence), CDR1 is SEHNR and CDR2 is FQNEAQ. Library preparation employed 5' RACE. Reads for this sample came from an Illumina HiSeq 2500. A second about 7 to 12 cycle PCR used a sample-barcoded 5' primer and a J-beta primer mix. A unique molecular identifier was introduced onto each TCR beta cDNA molecule by a template-switch 5' adaptor carrying 12 random nucleotides. Each sample yielded at least 3 million CDR3-containing paired-end reads. All of the RNA was converted into first-strand cDNA using the Mint cDNA synthesis kit, with a TRBC-specific oligonucleotide serving as the primer. Following uracil-DNA glycosylase treatment, all cDNA underwent a first 18-cycle PCR with the universal primers M1SS and BC2_uni_R. In the original analysis: For normalization, 1 million high-quality reads, each with a distinct molecular identifier, were randomly selected from each sample. Instead of being binned into consensus sequences, reads that shared molecular identifiers were thrown out. MiTCR, with a Q25 quality threshold and the strictest error-elimination algorithm, was used for CDR3 identification, clonotype clustering and error correction. Lower-bound total TCR beta diversity was estimated with a nonparametric unseen species model using Euler transformation. TCRdb itself trimmed the public reads at Q25 with fastp, ran MiXCR and retained productive beta chains. Rows merge per CDR3 protein into single entries with the most common DNA and genes. TCRdb's processing, not the authors' own work, is the source of the V and J calls. This sample has around 870,000 distinct CDR3 sequences in its table, and 29% of those were observed once. 17% of the sample comes from the top ten.

The donors were roughly 40 Caucasian individuals from Russia, aged roughly 6 to 100 years, who were systemically healthy. Around 10 milliliters of peripheral blood were collected from each donor into EDTA-treated Vacutainer tubes. Ficoll-Paque density-gradient centrifugation was used to isolate PBMCs, with at least 6 million obtained per sample. Total RNA, at least 6 micrograms per sample, was extracted from PBMCs with Trizol reagent. For every donor, flow cytometry on a PBMC aliquot measured the percentage of naive CD45RAhigh/CD27high T cells. A word on this clonotype: Its antigen is not yet known. Qualities for individual bases were not recorded, and no much larger clone is one base off.

The TCR was taken from an elderly woman in good health. Material: blood. This receptor chain uses TRBV7-9 and TRBJ1-1; TRBD1 fits 7 bases in the junction. The CDR3 in this case is CASTRTGGRGNTEAFF. Here is the DNA: TGTGCCAGCACACGGACAGGAGGTCGGGGGAACACTGAAGCTTTCTTT.